One and the same sample provided the 20 T cell receptor beta chains below, sequenced in a study of T cells in Graves' hyperthyroidism and ophthalmopathy. The TCR beta CDR3 regions underwent amplification using RNA transcripts as the source. The HTBI primer set drove a first-round RT-PCR of the TCR CDR3. TCRdb redid the calling of the multiplex PCR reads with MiXCR, one entry per CDR3 protein. The table has about 290,000 distinct CDR3 sequences, over 15% seen once. Sequencing was done on a sample of blood. The receptors were sampled from a woman in her fifties or sixties with Graves' ophthalmopathy.

This clonotype was observed at least ten times. The chain has TRBV12-5 and TRBJ2-3, with 13 bases identical to TRBD2. V lost 6 bases, J lost 0 bases, and 12 bases stayed unmatched. The CDR3 is 19 amino acids. The germline gives CDR1 LGHNT, CDR2 FRNRAP. CDR3 DNA sequence: TGTGCTAGTGGCCCCGGCCGGACTAGCGGGGGTCCTAGCACAGATACGCAGTATTTT. It encodes CASGPGRTSGGPSTDTQYF.

This clonotype showed up just a few times. CDR3 protein: CASSFGQGDEQETQYF. CDR3 in DNA: TGTGCCAGCAGCTTTGGACAGGGAGATGAACAAGAGACCCAGTACTTC. J is TRBJ2-5 and V is TRBV5-8; 8 bases are a match to TRBD1. This CDR3 is 16 amino acids long. Looked up from germline, CDR1 is SGHTS and CDR2 is YDEGEE. With V trimmed by 2 bases and J by 2 bases, 8 bases remained unmatched.

This clonotype was seen repeatedly, ten times or more. This chain connects TRBV24-1 to TRBJ2-1; 13 bases are a match to TRBD2. The V segment lost 4 bases and the J segment 7 bases; nucleotides outside the gene matches: 9. The CDR3 contains 17 residues. The germline CDR1 and CDR2 sequences are KGHDR and SFDVKD. CDR3 nucleotide sequence: TGTGCCACCAGTGAAACCGCATGGACTAGCGGGAGAAATGAGCAGTTCTTC. Translating it yields CATSETAWTSGRNEQFF.

Many counts were recorded for this clonotype. V and J are TRBV5-1 and TRBJ1-1, with D possibly being TRBD1 (5 bases). Germline values: CDR1 SGHRS, CDR2 YFSETQ. The V gene lost 6 bases and the J gene lost 1 base, with 10 bases spanning the gap. The CDR3 spans 13 residues. CDR3 region: CASNLQENTEAFF. CDR3 DNA: TGCGCCAGCAATTTACAGGAGAACACTGAAGCTTTCTTT. Variable domain in full (rest from reference TRBV5-1 and TRBJ1-1): KAGVTQTPRYLIKTRGQQVTLSCSPISGHRSVSWYQQTPGQGLQFLFEYFSETQRNKGNFPGRFSGRQFSNSRSEMNVSTLELGDSALYLCASNLQENTEAFFGQGTRLTVV.

To note about this clonotype: Given a much more abundant clone one base away, this may be a read error. This chain links TRBV10-3 with TRBJ1-4; D not resolved. The CDR3 spans 15 residues. Germline values: CDR1 ENHRY, CDR2 SYGVKD. Between the trimmed V and J ends, which lost 3 bases and 10 bases, there was a span of 18 bases. This chain's CDR3 is CAISEEQPVFGKLFF. CDR3 nucleotide sequence: TGTGCCATCAGTGAAGAACAGCCCGTTTTTGGAAAACTGTTTTTT.

V gene TRBV5-6 combines with J gene TRBJ2-7, with D perhaps matching TRBD1 (6 bases). The CDR3 spans 16 residues. The germline V and J ends were trimmed by 0 bases and 0 bases, with 13 bases remaining between them. The germline V gene has CDR1 SGHDT and CDR2 YYEEEE. The CDR3 spells CASSLGTGFPSYEQYF. The CDR3 DNA reads as TGTGCCAGCAGCTTGGGCACAGGGTTTCCCTCCTACGAGCAGTACTTC.

The rearrangement joins TRBV24-1 to TRBJ2-3, with 12 bases aligning to TRBD2. This CDR3 is built from 16 residues. V gave up 7 bases and J gave up 1 base; unmatched junction bases: 5. CDR1 KGHDR and CDR2 SFDVKD come from the germline V gene. The CDR3 reads CATSPGLAGRTDTQYF. The CDR3 DNA sequence: TGTGCCACCAGCCCCGGACTAGCGGGGCGCACAGATACGCAGTATTTT.

This clonotype showed up many times. V usage is TRBV5-1 and J usage is TRBJ2-1; D unresolved. The length of the CDR3 is 12 residues. Germline V CDR1 and CDR2: SGHRS, YFSETQ. Trimming pared 4 bases from V and 10 bases from J, leaving 12 bases between. The CDR3 loop is CASSPGRVEQFF. The DNA for the CDR3 is TGCGCCAGCAGCCCCGGACGAGTCGAGCAGTTCTTC.

There are many counts of this clonotype. V and J are TRBV6-2 or TRBV6-3 and TRBJ1-1, with D uncertain. CDR1 MNHEY and CDR2 SVGEGT come from the germline V gene. The CDR3 loop spans 14 amino acids. Between the trimmed V and J ends, which lost 5 bases and 0 bases, there was a span of 10 bases. The CDR3: CASSTDGVNTEAFF. CDR3 bases: TGTGCCAGCAGTACCGACGGGGTGAACACTGAAGCTTTCTTT.

This chain uses TRBV18 with TRBJ2-5; D may be TRBD1 (6 bases). With 2 bases removed from V and 3 bases from J, the gap between germline ends came to 13 bases. CDR3 length: 15 amino acids. The V gene's germline CDR1 is KGHSH and CDR2 LQKENI. CDR3 coding DNA: TGTGCCAGCTCACCAAAAGGGACAAACGAAGAGACCCAGTACTTC. The encoded protein is CASSPKGTNEETQYF.

This clonotype was seen a single time. A read error may be the cause here, since a much bigger clone is one base away. The chain links TRBV28 to TRBJ1-4; 8 positions agree with TRBD1. Germline CDR1 reads MDHEN; CDR2 reads SYDVKM. The CDR3 spans 18 residues. The CDR3 reads CASRLTGAGSATNEKLFF. In DNA form, the CDR3 reads TGTGCCAGCCGTTTGACAGGGGCAGGCTCTGCAACTAATGAAAAACTGTTTTTT. Full variable domain (remainder filled in from reference TRBV28 and TRBJ1-4): DVKVTQSSRYLVKRTGEKVFLECVQDMDHENMFWYRQDPGLGLRLIYFSYDVKMKEKGDIPEGYSVSREKKERFSLILESASTNQTSMYLCASRLTGAGSATNEKLFFGSGTQLSVL.

This clonotype was found a few times. The rearrangement joins TRBV20-1 to TRBJ2-1, with D perhaps assigned TRBD1 or TRBD2 (6 bases each). The CDR3 loop spans 15 amino acids. CDR1 and CDR2 (germline): DFQATT, SNEGSKA (reference sequence). Trimming left V 4 bases short and J 0 bases short, with 13 bases between. For the CDR3, the DNA is TGCAGTGCTATCGGGGGCGCAAGCTCCTACAATGAGCAGTTCTTC. Protein: CSAIGGASSYNEQFF.

This chain uses TRBV20-1 with TRBJ2-5; the match to TRBD1 covers 9 bases. V shed 5 bases, J shed 5 bases, and the junction held 9 bases outside the gene matches. The CDR3 is 14 residues long. Germline CDR1 reads DFQATT; CDR2 reads SNEGSKA (reference sequence). CDR3 amino acids: CSAPATGGFETQYF. In nucleotides, the CDR3 is TGCAGTGCTCCTGCTACAGGGGGCTTCGAGACCCAGTACTTC.

This clonotype has ten or more counts. This chain connects TRBV12-3 or TRBV12-4 to TRBJ2-5, with D unclear. This CDR3 is built from 12 residues. Deletions cut 3 bases from V and 5 bases from J, with 7 bases between. The chain's CDR3 is CASSFHGETQYF. The CDR3 bases are TGTGCCAGCAGTTTCCACGGGGAGACCCAGTACTTC.

The chain links TRBV6-1 to TRBJ2-7, with D uncertain. Germline assignment: CDR1 MNHNS and CDR2 SASEGT. The CDR3 contains 16 residues. The V and J ends lost 6 bases and 3 bases respectively, with 21 bases between them. The CDR3 DNA sequence: TGTGCCAGCAGCCCCTCTGGCCGGACCGGCCTCTACGAGCAGTACTTC. It translates to CASSPSGRTGLYEQYF.

The J gene is TRBJ1-1, the V gene TRBV5-1; 11 bases are a match to TRBD1. This CDR3 has 14 amino acids. Germline CDR1 SGHRS, CDR2 YFSETQ. Unmatched junction bases numbered 3, after V lost 3 bases and J lost 5 bases. CDR3 DNA: TGCGCCAGCAGCTGGACAGGGGGCCTTACTGAAGCTTTCTTT. It yields the protein CASSWTGGLTEAFF.

This clonotype was observed a few times. The J gene is TRBJ1-3, the V gene TRBV4-2, with D unclear. This CDR3 has 17 amino acids. With 4 bases removed from V and 0 bases from J, the gap between germline ends came to 16 bases. Germline CDR1 is LGHNA and CDR2 is YNFKEQ. The CDR3 loop is CASSPGVSRPSGNTIYF. The CDR3 DNA reads TGTGCCAGCAGCCCCGGTGTGAGCAGACCCTCTGGAAACACCATATATTTT.

This clonotype came up many times. The chain uses TRBV6-1 and TRBJ2-1; TRBD2 aligns across 11 bases. V shed 5 bases, J shed 5 bases, and the junction held 8 bases outside the gene matches. This CDR3 comprises 16 residues. Germline V gene data show CDR1 as MNHNS and CDR2 as SASEGT. CDR3 bases: TGTGCCAGCAGTTATGTGTCTAGCGGGAGGAACAATGAGCAGTTCTTC. Its translation is CASSYVSSGRNNEQFF.

Only a few counts were recorded for this clonotype. At one of its ends the junction is not consistent with the germline gene, which may arise from a read error. This chain connects TRBV28 to TRBJ2-2, with 8 bases fitting TRBD1. The CDR3 runs to 16 residues. Germline V gives CDR1 MDHEN, CDR2 SYDVKM. In DNA form, the CDR3 reads TGTACCAGCAGTTCTCCGGGACAGGACAACACCGGGGAGCTGTTTTTT. Amino acid sequence: CTSSSPGQDNTGELFF.

The chain links TRBV10-3 to TRBJ1-1; possibly TRBD1 for D (5 bases). Trimming removed 6 bases from V and 3 bases from J, with 8 bases in between. The CDR3 loop spans 12 amino acids. Looked up from germline, CDR1 is ENHRY and CDR2 is SYGVKD. CDR3 in DNA: TGTGCCATCAGCGACAGTTACACTGAAGCTTTCTTT. Encoded protein: CAISDSYTEAFF.